This T cell receptor (beta chain) was profiled in a study of T-cell reconstitution after alpha-beta-depleted transplantation in children (dated by TCRdb to about 2016). For the study in its entirety: Using TCR repertoire profiling, the study followed T-cell immune reconstitution in a quantitative way in children after TCRalphabeta/CD19-depleted allogeneic hematopoietic cell transplantation. Results the study describes overall, beyond this receptor: In some patients, high TCRbeta diversity at day 60 was attributed to recipient T cells and intrathymic progenitors that had survived conditioning. Over the following months the frequencies of hyperexpanded clones went down, and after one year T-cell counts and TCRbeta diversity were mostly credited to newly produced T cells. About two months after transplant, the apparently early recovery of alphabetaT-cell counts reportedly depended on just several hundred clones that had expanded rapidly and came from non-depleted graft cells.

The protocol used for the library was PCR. The data were produced on an Illumina HiSeq 2500. TCR libraries were prepared with molecular barcoding, using unique molecular identifiers to normalize TCRbeta repertoire quantification. TCRdb's own reprocessing of the public reads used fastp at Q25 and MiXCR and kept productive beta chains. A single entry per CDR3 protein holds the most common genes and DNA from its merged rows. The sample table holds 600,000 or so distinct CDR3 sequences, of which more than 20% were seen once. The ten largest account for approximately 14% of the sample. This clonotype was observed at least ten times. This clone's antigen is unknown. Per-base qualities were not stored, and no clone one base away is much larger. The cysteine opens and the phenylalanine closes a CDR3 of 15 amino acids. Of the read, only the CDR3 DNA is kept; its 45 bases are in frame from base 1. V is pared back by 0 bases and J by 8 bases, with 14 bases lying between the germline termini. The CDR1 and CDR2 encoded by the germline V gene (reference sequence) are LNHNV and YYDKDF.

Taken with the paper, the label for treatment or condition translates to: allogeneic hematopoietic cell transplantation with graft depleted of TCRalphabeta T cells and CD19 B cells. The transplant recipients were children given TCRalphabeta/CD19-depleted allogeneic hematopoietic cell grafts. The source is a boy less than two years old who had a stem cell transplant for acute myeloid leukemia, so the T cells may come from the graft donor. This material consisted of PBMCs, mostly from graft donor cells, taken 360 days after TCRalphabeta/CD19-depleted stem cell transplant. The V and J genes are TRBV15 and TRBJ2-4; matching of 5 bases hints at TRBD2 as the D gene. CDR3 reads: CATSRDRGMLDIQYF. The nucleotide sequence is TGTGCCACCAGCAGAGATCGAGGGATGTTGGACATTCAGTACTTC.